Listed below are T cell receptor beta chains from one sample, sequenced in a study of blood T cell repertoires in COVID-19. Sequenced by immunoSEQ multiplex PCR; TCRdb stores in-frame clones only, minus some. The profile shows about 170,000 clones, 82% of them singletons. The sample comprised peripheral blood. Source of these receptors: a woman in her forties with COVID-19, enrolled during active disease. Each CDR3 is given with its conserved first and last residue. D genes are given only for firm matches. The size entry is marked missing in some rows and otherwise reads once, few, many or a size class.

v_gene	d_gene	abundance	j_gene	len	CDR3aa	CDR3nt
TRBV18	TRBD1	.	TRBJ1-3	15	CASSPRQGAGNTIYF	TGTGCCAGCTCACCTCGTCAGGGGGCTGGAAACACCATATATTTT
TRBV28	.	.	TRBJ1-2	13	CASSLRGAAGYTF	TGTGCCAGCAGTCTCCGGGGGGCGGCTGGCTACACCTTC
TRBV9	.	.	TRBJ2-7	14	CASSVLAEAYEQYF	TGTGCCAGCAGCGTGCTAGCAGAAGCCTACGAGCAGTACTTC
TRBV19	TRBD2	.	TRBJ2-3	14	CASSPGGAGDTQYF	TGTGCCAGTAGCCCGGGGGGGGCCGGAGATACGCAGTATTTT
TRBV19	TRBD2	.	TRBJ2-1	13	CASNAGGHNEQFF	TGTGCCAGTAACGCGGGGGGACACAATGAGCAGTTCTTC
TRBV19	TRBD2	.	TRBJ2-6	18	CASSIPPGRGSGANVLTF	TGTGCCAGTAGTATCCCGCCAGGGAGGGGCTCTGGGGCCAACGTCCTGACTTTC
TRBV7-3	TRBD2	.	TRBJ2-1	19	CASSRPPPGLAGENNEQFF	TGTGCCAGCAGCCGCCCTCCTCCGGGACTAGCGGGAGAGAACAATGAGCAGTTCTTC
TRBV2	TRBD1	few	TRBJ1-5	14	CASSWDRGGQPQHF	TGTGCCAGCAGTTGGGACAGGGGGGGTCAGCCCCAGCATTTT
TRBV19	.	.	TRBJ1-5	15	CASKQSGRPEEPQHF	TGTGCCAGTAAGCAAAGCGGACGGCCGGAGGAGCCCCAGCATTTT
TRBV4-2	.	.	TRBJ1-5	15	CASSLRDTSNQPQHF	TGTGCCAGCAGCCTCCGGGACACTAGCAATCAGCCCCAGCATTTT
TRBV18	.	.	TRBJ2-5	11	CASSGKETQYF	TGTGCCAGCTCAGGCAAAGAGACCCAGTACTTC
TRBV6-6	TRBD1	.	TRBJ1-2	14	CASSSGTGVYGYTF	TGTGCCAGCAGTAGTGGGACAGGGGTTTATGGCTACACCTTC
TRBV28	TRBD2	.	TRBJ2-7	14	CASSLAGGTYEQYF	TGTGCCAGCAGTTTAGCGGGAGGGACCTACGAGCAGTACTTC
TRBV6-5	TRBD2	few	TRBJ2-1	14	CASKPGTSALEQFF	TGTGCCAGCAAACCCGGGACTAGTGCTCTTGAGCAGTTCTTC
TRBV11-3	.	.	TRBJ2-2	15	CASSLLGQNTGELFF	TGTGCCAGCAGCCTTTTGGGCCAGAACACCGGGGAGCTGTTTTTT
TRBV3-1/TRBV3-2	TRBD2	.	TRBJ2-1	17	CASSQGSGGSFYNEQFF	TGTGCCAGCAGCCAAGGCAGCGGGGGTTCCTTCTACAATGAGCAGTTCTTC
TRBV6-1	TRBD1	.	TRBJ1-3	20	CASSEAAKRWGQGFVDTIYF	TGTGCCAGCAGTGAAGCCGCCAAGCGGTGGGGACAGGGGTTTGTGGACACCATATATTTT
TRBV5-4	TRBD2	.	TRBJ2-5	14	CASSLGSGKETQYF	TGTGCCAGCAGCTTGGGTAGCGGGAAAGAGACCCAGTACTTC
TRBV5-1	TRBD1	.	TRBJ2-5	16	CASSRGSDRVRETQYF	TGCGCCAGCAGCCGCGGGTCGGACAGGGTTCGGGAGACCCAGTACTTC
TRBV4-1	TRBD1	few	TRBJ2-2	14	CASRGQGPTGELFF	TGCGCCAGCAGGGGACAGGGTCCCACCGGGGAGCTGTTTTTT
TRBV10-1	.	.	TRBJ2-2	15	CASSEMAANTGELFF	TGCGCCAGCAGTGAGATGGCAGCGAACACCGGGGAGCTGTTTTTT
TRBV10-1	TRBD2	few	TRBJ2-1	17	CASSPGTSGRVYDEQFF	TGCGCCAGCAGTCCCGGGACTAGCGGGAGGGTGTACGATGAGCAGTTCTTC
TRBV5-8	.	.	TRBJ2-5	13	CASSLRGRETQYF	TGTGCCAGCAGCTTGCGAGGAAGGGAGACCCAGTACTTC
TRBV18	TRBD1	.	TRBJ2-7	14	CASSSDRGSYEQYF	TGTGCCAGCTCATCGGACAGGGGGTCCTACGAGCAGTACTTC
TRBV6-1	TRBD1	.	TRBJ1-4	13	CASIRTGKEKLFF	TGTGCCAGCATAAGGACAGGGAAAGAAAAACTGTTTTTT
TRBV25-1	.	.	TRBJ1-2	16	CASSESAGAVGYSYTF	TGTGCCAGCAGTGAATCCGCGGGCGCGGTCGGCTATAGCTACACCTTC
TRBV7-8	.	.	TRBJ1-2	12	CASSLTDYGYTF	TGTGCCAGCAGCTTAACAGACTATGGCTACACCTTC
TRBV19	TRBD1	few	TRBJ2-7	15	CASSILTGETYEQYF	TGTGCCAGTAGTATTTTGACAGGGGAGACCTACGAGCAGTACTTC
TRBV6-6	.	.	TRBJ1-2	15	CASTPWAGKGYGYTF	TGTGCCAGCACTCCCTGGGCAGGGAAGGGCTATGGCTACACCTTC
TRBV5-6	TRBD1	.	TRBJ2-7	13	CASSAGQGYEQYF	TGTGCCAGCAGCGCGGGACAGGGCTACGAGCAGTACTTC
TRBV5-4	.	.	TRBJ2-7	16	CASSPYLGGLPYEQYF	TGTGCCAGCAGCCCCTACTTGGGAGGTCTCCCCTACGAGCAGTACTTC
TRBV2	.	.	TRBJ1-2	15	CASSEQEGPNYGYTF	TGTGCCAGCAGTGAACAGGAGGGACCTAACTATGGCTACACCTTC
TRBV28	TRBD2	.	TRBJ2-1	15	CASSPGGGPYNEQFF	TGTGCCAGCTCCCCCGGGGGGGGCCCCTACAATGAGCAGTTCTTC
TRBV4-1	TRBD1	many	TRBJ1-1	13	CASRSTGGDGAFF	TGCGCCAGCAGATCAACAGGGGGCGATGGAGCTTTCTTT
TRBV5-4	.	.	TRBJ2-4	14	CASSLQGTKNIQYF	TGTGCCAGCAGCTTGCAGGGGACCAAAAACATTCAGTACTTC
TRBV18	.	.	TRBJ2-7	13	CASSTGVDYEQYF	TGTGCCAGCTCGACGGGGGTAGACTACGAGCAGTACTTC
TRBV18	TRBD1	.	TRBJ2-1	17	CASSPPQGASRYNEQFF	TGTGCCAGCTCACCACCCCAGGGGGCGAGTCGATACAATGAGCAGTTCTTC
TRBV5-5	TRBD2	.	TRBJ2-1	15	CASSTRTSGRYEQFF	TGTGCCAGCAGCACAAGGACTAGCGGGAGGTATGAGCAGTTCTTC
TRBV7-6	TRBD1	.	TRBJ1-1	17	CASSLPGQDDQATEAFF	TGTGCCAGCAGCTTACCCGGACAGGACGATCAGGCCACTGAAGCTTTCTTT
TRBV7-2	.	.	TRBJ2-3	15	CASSLGRTSTDTQYF	TGTGCCAGCAGCTTAGGAAGGACTAGCACAGATACGCAGTATTTT
TRBV10-1	.	.	TRBJ1-1	12	CASSGGNTEAFF	TGCGCCAGCAGTGGAGGTAACACTGAAGCTTTCTTT
TRBV5-6	TRBD1	.	TRBJ2-7	16	CASSHRQGTFSYEQYF	TGTGCCAGCAGCCACCGACAGGGCACCTTCTCCTACGAGCAGTACTTC
TRBV12-5	.	once	TRBJ2-3	15	CASGPMWGGTDTQYF	TGTGCTAGTGGTCCCATGTGGGGGGGCACAGATACGCAGTATTTT
TRBV28	TRBD2	.	TRBJ2-3	16	CASSSPGLAGTDTQYF	TGTGCCAGCAGTTCTCCGGGACTAGCAGGCACAGATACGCAGTATTTT
TRBV7-8	TRBD2	few	TRBJ2-2	18	CASTPLPAGGPNTGELFF	TGTGCCAGCACCCCCCTGCCAGCGGGGGGGCCGAACACCGGGGAGCTGTTTTTT
TRBV5-1	TRBD1	.	TRBJ1-1	16	CASSWGDRNTNTEAFF	TGCGCCAGCAGCTGGGGGGACAGAAACACGAACACTGAAGCTTTCTTT
TRBV9	.	.	TRBJ1-1	15	CASSATEGGNTEAFF	TGTGCCAGCAGCGCCACCGAAGGGGGTAACACTGAAGCTTTCTTT
TRBV11-2	TRBD1	.	TRBJ1-4	14	CASSLTGDGEKLFF	TGTGCCAGCAGCTTAACAGGGGACGGTGAAAAACTGTTTTTT
TRBV19	TRBD1	.	TRBJ1-5	18	CASSISLGGHTTNQPQHF	TGTGCCAGTAGTATTTCGCTAGGGGGCCACACTACAAATCAGCCCCAGCATTTT
TRBV5-6	.	.	TRBJ2-6	16	CASSLLAGTGANVLTF	TGTGCCAGCAGCTTGTTGGCAGGGACTGGGGCCAACGTCCTGACTTTC